A selection of T cell receptor beta chains follows, all from one sample in a study of identical twins. TCRdb reprocessed the 5' RACE reads with MiXCR, giving one entry per CDR3 protein. This repertoire shows 250,000 or so distinct CDR3 sequences, about 8.9% found once; its top ten account for approximately 3%. The sample also formed part of further work on yellow fever vaccine responses in identical twins.

The sequencing sample was made of CD8+ T cells sorted from blood. The receptors were gathered from a woman under 30 in good health. CDR3s include the opening cysteine and the closing phenylalanine or tryptophan. The D gene is left open where the match is weak. The size entry is marked missing in some rows and otherwise reads once, few, many or a size class.

cdr3_nt: TGTGCCAGCAGTCCCCCCGGGGGGGTTACTTTCGATGAGCAGTTCTTC; cdr3_aa: CASSPPGGVTFDEQFF; d_call: TRBD2; j_call: TRBJ2-1; v_call: TRBV12-3/TRBV12-4; clone_size: many
cdr3_nt: TGTGCCAGCGGCTGGACTAGCGGGGGGGCGAACACCGGGGAGCTGTTTTTT; cdr3_aa: CASGWTSGGANTGELFF; d_call: TRBD2; j_call: TRBJ2-2; v_call: TRBV12-3/TRBV12-4; clone_size: -
cdr3_nt: TGTGCCAGCAGCCAAGACCCAGGGACAGGCACAGATACGCAGTATTTT; cdr3_aa: CASSQDPGTGTDTQYF; d_call: TRBD1; j_call: TRBJ2-3; v_call: TRBV4-2; clone_size: few
cdr3_nt: TGTGCCAGCAGCTCCCTGCCCGGGGAGCTGTTTTTT; cdr3_aa: CASSSLPGELFF; d_call: -; j_call: TRBJ2-2; v_call: TRBV6-2/TRBV6-3; clone_size: few
cdr3_nt: TGTGCCAGCAGCTGGGAGTACAATGAGCAGTTCTTC; cdr3_aa: CASSWEYNEQFF; d_call: -; j_call: TRBJ2-1; v_call: TRBV7-9; clone_size: few
cdr3_nt: TGCAGCGTTAGTTGGGGGCCTCGAGATAATTCACCCCTCCACTTT; cdr3_aa: CSVSWGPRDNSPLHF; d_call: -; j_call: TRBJ1-6; v_call: TRBV29-1; clone_size: many
cdr3_nt: TGTGCCATCAGTGAGTCAGGGGGGGTCTACAATGAGCAGTTCTTC; cdr3_aa: CAISESGGVYNEQFF; d_call: -; j_call: TRBJ2-1; v_call: TRBV10-3; clone_size: -
cdr3_nt: TGTGCCAGCAGTTACCCCCGGGGAGGGGGCCTCCAAGAGACCCAGTACTTC; cdr3_aa: CASSYPRGGGLQETQYF; d_call: -; j_call: TRBJ2-5; v_call: TRBV6-5; clone_size: many
cdr3_nt: TGCAGCGTTGAGGGTTCCTTTAGTAGCGGGAGGGCCCTGTTCTACGAGCAGTACTTC; cdr3_aa: CSVEGSFSSGRALFYEQYF; d_call: TRBD2; j_call: TRBJ2-7; v_call: TRBV29-1; clone_size: -
cdr3_nt: TGTGCCAGCAGCTCACCCGACAGCAAGCTCCCAGATACGCAGTATTTT; cdr3_aa: CASSSPDSKLPDTQYF; d_call: -; j_call: TRBJ2-3; v_call: TRBV7-9; clone_size: many
cdr3_nt: TGCAGTGCTAGAGATCTTGCCCAATCCCCTGGGACTAGCGGAACCTACGAGCAGTACTTC; cdr3_aa: CSARDLAQSPGTSGTYEQYF; d_call: TRBD2; j_call: TRBJ2-7; v_call: TRBV20-1; clone_size: -
cdr3_nt: TGTGCCAGCAGTAGCGGACTAGCGGGGTTTCCCGGGGAGCTGTTTTTT; cdr3_aa: CASSSGLAGFPGELFF; d_call: TRBD2; j_call: TRBJ2-2; v_call: TRBV12-3/TRBV12-4; clone_size: few
cdr3_nt: TGTGCCAGCAGCTTAGCAGGGGCTGTCTATGGCTACACCTTC; cdr3_aa: CASSLAGAVYGYTF; d_call: -; j_call: TRBJ1-2; v_call: TRBV11-1; clone_size: -
cdr3_nt: TGTGCCAGCAGCCAAGTACGGGGGCCGGGGAATGAGCAGTTCTTC; cdr3_aa: CASSQVRGPGNEQFF; d_call: -; j_call: TRBJ2-1; v_call: TRBV4-2; clone_size: many
cdr3_nt: TGTGCCAGCAGCCTACGGACAGGGGACACCGGGGAGCTGTTTTTT; cdr3_aa: CASSLRTGDTGELFF; d_call: TRBD1; j_call: TRBJ2-2; v_call: TRBV4-2; clone_size: many
cdr3_nt: TGTGCCACCAGCAGAGAAGGAGATAATCAGCCCCAGCATTTT; cdr3_aa: CATSREGDNQPQHF; d_call: -; j_call: TRBJ1-5; v_call: TRBV15; clone_size: many
cdr3_nt: TGTGCCAGCAATGAAGCGCGTTCCGGGGAGCTGTTTTTT; cdr3_aa: CASNEARSGELFF; d_call: -; j_call: TRBJ2-2; v_call: TRBV2; clone_size: -
cdr3_nt: TGCGCCAGCAGCCAAGATCTTAGGACAGGGGCTCGCTACGAGCAGTACTTC; cdr3_aa: CASSQDLRTGARYEQYF; d_call: TRBD1; j_call: TRBJ2-7; v_call: TRBV4-1; clone_size: few
cdr3_nt: TGTGCCAGCAGTGAAGGGTTCTCCTACAATGAGCAGTTCTTC; cdr3_aa: CASSEGFSYNEQFF; d_call: -; j_call: TRBJ2-1; v_call: TRBV2; clone_size: many
cdr3_nt: TGTGCCAGCAGGCCGGGACAGGGACAAGAGACCCAGTACTTC; cdr3_aa: CASRPGQGQETQYF; d_call: TRBD1; j_call: TRBJ2-5; v_call: TRBV7-9; clone_size: many
cdr3_nt: TGTGCCAGCAGCCCGGGGACGGCGCCCCACGAGCAGTACTTC; cdr3_aa: CASSPGTAPHEQYF; d_call: -; j_call: TRBJ2-7; v_call: TRBV5-4; clone_size: -
cdr3_nt: TGCGCCAGCAGTGACTCCCTTACCTACGAGCAGTACTTC; cdr3_aa: CASSDSLTYEQYF; d_call: -; j_call: TRBJ2-7; v_call: TRBV10-2; clone_size: few
cdr3_nt: TGTGCCATCAGTTTATTAAGAGGTGGAGCGGGGGGGTACTACGAGCAGTACTTC; cdr3_aa: CAISLLRGGAGGYYEQYF; d_call: TRBD2; j_call: TRBJ2-7; v_call: TRBV10-3; clone_size: -
cdr3_nt: TGTGCCATCAAGGGTGGGACGGTCACCTACGAGCAGTACTTC; cdr3_aa: CAIKGGTVTYEQYF; d_call: -; j_call: TRBJ2-7; v_call: TRBV10-3; clone_size: many
cdr3_nt: TGTGCCAGCAGCCAAGACCCAGGGAATTCCTACAATGAGCAGTTCTTC; cdr3_aa: CASSQDPGNSYNEQFF; d_call: -; j_call: TRBJ2-1; v_call: TRBV14; clone_size: -
cdr3_nt: TGCAGTGCCTCTTCTTTCAGGGGAGACAGTTCACCCCTCCACTTT; cdr3_aa: CSASSFRGDSSPLHF; d_call: -; j_call: TRBJ1-6; v_call: TRBV20-1; clone_size: many
cdr3_nt: TGCGCCAGCAGCTTTGCAGGGGCGGAAGCTGAAGCTTTCTTT; cdr3_aa: CASSFAGAEAEAFF; d_call: -; j_call: TRBJ1-1; v_call: TRBV5-1; clone_size: few
cdr3_nt: TGTGCCAGCAGTGACAGGGGAGAGTCTGGGGCCAACGTCCTGACTTTC; cdr3_aa: CASSDRGESGANVLTF; d_call: -; j_call: TRBJ2-6; v_call: TRBV6-4; clone_size: many
cdr3_nt: TGCGCCAGCAGCCAAGCTTCCCCCCTGGGAAGCAAAAACATTCAGTACTTC; cdr3_aa: CASSQASPLGSKNIQYF; d_call: -; j_call: TRBJ2-4; v_call: TRBV4-3; clone_size: few
cdr3_nt: TGTGCCAGCAGTTTATTGGTGGGATCGGAGACCCAGTACTTC; cdr3_aa: CASSLLVGSETQYF; d_call: -; j_call: TRBJ2-5; v_call: TRBV27; clone_size: -
cdr3_nt: TGTGCCAGCAGCTTTCACGAGTCCTACGAGCAGTACTTC; cdr3_aa: CASSFHESYEQYF; d_call: -; j_call: TRBJ2-7; v_call: TRBV7-2; clone_size: many